The next 12 T cell receptor beta chains were all read from a single sample in a study of response to subunit inactivated influenza vaccine. TCRdb independently ran MiXCR on the RT-PCR reads; one entry per CDR3 protein. The table records more than 450,000 distinct CDR3 sequences, under 9% of them present only once. The sample was PBMCs from blood, taken 23 to 25 months after vaccination. The receptors shown here come from a man aged 50 to 75 who received an inactivated influenza vaccine.

This chain connects TRBV12-3 or TRBV12-4 to TRBJ2-7, with D possibly TRBD2 on 5 matching bases. V was pared by 5 bases and J by 5 bases, with 7 bases between. CDR3 length: 11 amino acids. CDR3 amino acids: CASSHGDEQYF. For the CDR3, the DNA is TGTGCCAGCAGTCACGGGGACGAGCAGTACTTC.

The genes are TRBV20-1 and TRBJ1-5; the D is unclear. The CDR3 has 12 residues. The V end was cut by 2 bases, the J end by 4 bases, with 6 bases between. Germline V gene lookup returns CDR1 DFQATT and CDR2 SNEGSKA (reference sequence). CDR3 region: CSARIFNQPQHF. The CDR3, as DNA: TGCAGTGCTAGAATTTTTAATCAGCCCCAGCATTTT.

CDR3 nucleotide sequence: TGTGCCAGCAGTTTAGCGTTAGGGACTAGCGGGGGGGCCCGGCAAGAGACCCAGTACTTC. Translating it yields CASSLALGTSGGARQETQYF. The chain links TRBV12-3 or TRBV12-4 to TRBJ2-5; 16 nucleotides align to TRBD2. Unmatched junction bases numbered 9, after V lost 0 bases and J lost 2 bases. CDR3 length: 20 amino acids.

This clonotype appeared many times. This chain connects TRBV12-3 or TRBV12-4 to TRBJ2-3; 7 bases line up with TRBD2. The V and J ends lost 6 bases and 5 bases, in that order; junction bases with no gene match: 14. The CDR3 is made up of 16 amino acids. In DNA, the CDR3 is TGTGCCAGCAGCCCCCGACTAGCTAGTGGGAGAGATACGCAGTATTTT. Protein: CASSPRLASGRDTQYF.

The gene calls are TRBV20-1 and TRBJ1-5, with TRBD1 identical over 11 bases. V lost 6 bases to trimming and J lost 5 bases; unmatched junction nucleotides: 3. The CDR3 contains 13 residues. The germline CDR1 and CDR2 sequences are DFQATT and SNEGSKA (reference sequence). The CDR3 region is CSAGQGAHQPQHF. The CDR3 bases are TGCAGTGCAGGACAGGGGGCACATCAGCCCCAGCATTTT.

This clonotype was observed at least ten times. The V and J genes are TRBV11-2 and TRBJ2-2, with TRBD2 matching over 9 bases. Unmatched junction bases numbered 7, after V lost 4 bases and J lost 1 base. Germline lookup yields CDR1 SGHAT and CDR2 FQNNGV. This CDR3 contains 17 residues. DNA for the CDR3: TGTGCCAGCAGCTCACCGACTAGCGGACTGAACACCGGGGAGCTGTTTTTT. It specifies CASSSPTSGLNTGELFF.

The J gene is TRBJ1-2, the V gene TRBV24-1, with D possibly matching TRBD1 (6 bases). Germline loops: CDR1 KGHDR, CDR2 SFDVKD. Trimming removed 5 bases from V and 1 base from J, with 13 bases in between. The CDR3 sequence is 15 residues long. The CDR3 region has the DNA TGTGCCACCAGTGGCGGGGGGCGTGATAACTATGGCTACACCTTC. Encoded protein: CATSGGGRDNYGYTF.

This clonotype was seen many times. The V gene is TRBV7-2, the J gene TRBJ1-3; 7 nucleotides match TRBD1. The CDR3 is made up of 15 amino acids. V gave up 1 base and J gave up 2 bases; unmatched junction bases: 2. In germline, CDR1 is SGHTA, CDR2 FQGNSA. The CDR3 DNA reads as TGTGCCAGCAGCTTAGACAGGGGCCCTGGAAACACCATATATTTT. This translates into CASSLDRGPGNTIYF.

As for this clonotype: An end of the junction differs from the germline gene, which may be a read error. The V call is TRBV20-1, the J call TRBJ1-1; D is ambiguous. The germline CDR1 and CDR2 sequences are DFQATT and SNEGSKA (reference sequence). The CDR3 is 13 residues long. Here the CDR3 reads CSASRAPHTESFF. In DNA form, the CDR3 reads TGCAGTGCTAGCCGGGCTCCGCACACTGAATCTTTCTTT.

The V call is TRBV25-1, the J call TRBJ1-5, with D tentatively TRBD1 (6 bases). Between the trimmed V and J ends, which lost 3 bases and 3 bases, there was a span of 12 bases. The CDR3 is 15 residues long. Germline loops: CDR1 MGHDK, CDR2 SYGVNS. The CDR3 is CASSDSGQYNQPQHF. CDR3 coding DNA: TGTGCCAGCAGTGATTCCGGACAGTACAATCAGCCCCAGCATTTT.

In its sample, this clonotype was seen many times. CDR3 nucleotides: TGTGCCAGCAATATGGACGGGAAGAACACTGAAGCTTTCTTT. Its translation: CASNMDGKNTEAFF. The J gene is TRBJ1-1, the V gene TRBV12-3 or TRBV12-4; no clear D. This CDR3 has 14 residues. The V and J ends lost 7 bases and 1 base respectively, with 13 bases between them.

In its sample, this clonotype was seen many times. This rearrangement joins TRBV4-2 to TRBJ2-5, with a tentative D call TRBD2 (5 bases). The V end was cut by 2 bases, the J end by 5 bases, with 18 bases between. This CDR3 has 16 residues. Germline V lookup: CDR1 LGHNA, CDR2 YNFKEQ. The CDR3 loop reads CASSQNARAEWETQYF. CDR3 coding DNA: TGTGCCAGCAGCCAAAATGCGAGGGCGGAGTGGGAGACCCAGTACTTC.